This note documents a single T cell receptor beta chain sequence. The sample belongs to a study of T cell changes during pregnancy in multiple sclerosis. Measured with immunoSEQ multiplex PCR; TCRdb has only the in-frame clones, and not every one. The repertoire holds 38,000 or so clones, with around 93% as singletons. The TCR sequence derives from a female donor with multiple sclerosis, enrolled in a pregnancy study. The source material was CD4+ T cells from peripheral blood mononuclear cells, sampled in the second trimester of pregnancy.

CDR3 in DNA: TGTGCCAGTAGTATAGGTCTCCTCTGGTTAGGCACAGATACGCAGTATTTT. Amino acid sequence: CASSIGLLWLGTDTQYF. The J gene is TRBJ2-3, the V gene TRBV19, with D uncertain. The CDR3 contains 17 residues. The germline V and J ends were trimmed by 1 base and 1 base, with 15 bases remaining between them. Germline values: CDR1 LNHDA, CDR2 SQIVND (reference sequence).